A selection of T cell receptor beta chains follows, all from one sample in a study of OX40 agonist ivuxolimab in advanced cancers. Measured with immunoSEQ multiplex PCR; TCRdb has only the in-frame clones, and not every one. The sample lists tens of thousands of clones, about 90% occurring once. This sample comprised CD4+ or CD8+ T cells sorted from blood, obtained in a trial of the OX40 agonist ivuxolimab. The receptors shown here come from an adult with an advanced solid tumor such as melanoma, head and neck, liver or kidney cancer. CDR3s include the opening cysteine and the closing phenylalanine or tryptophan. The order of the fields is J gene, D gene, clone size, V gene, CDR3 protein, CDR3 DNA. A D gene is named only where the DNA matches it firmly. Size tells how often a clone was seen (once, few, many) or the class of an expanded clone, and some rows leave it out.

J gene: TRBJ2-7; D gene: -; clone size: -; V gene: TRBV9; CDR3 protein: CASSVAGILHEQYF; CDR3 DNA: TGTGCCAGCAGCGTAGCTGGTATATTGCACGAGCAGTACTTC
J gene: TRBJ2-2; D gene: -; clone size: -; V gene: TRBV28; CDR3 protein: CASSQNTGELFF; CDR3 DNA: TGTGCCAGCAGTCAGAACACCGGGGAGCTGTTTTTT
J gene: TRBJ2-3; D gene: -; clone size: -; V gene: TRBV11-3; CDR3 protein: CASSPAAITDTQYF; CDR3 DNA: TGTGCCAGCAGCCCCGCGGCAATCACAGATACGCAGTATTTT
J gene: TRBJ1-2; D gene: -; clone size: -; V gene: TRBV5-5; CDR3 protein: CASSFDRPAEYGYTF; CDR3 DNA: TGTGCCAGCAGCTTCGACAGGCCCGCCGAGTATGGCTACACCTTC
J gene: TRBJ1-2; D gene: -; clone size: -; V gene: TRBV10-3; CDR3 protein: CASGRGEYGYTF; CDR3 DNA: TGTGCCTCAGGAAGGGGGGAGTATGGCTACACCTTC
J gene: TRBJ2-7; D gene: TRBD2; clone size: once; V gene: TRBV11-2; CDR3 protein: CASSRTSGPLEQYF; CDR3 DNA: TGTGCCAGCAGCCGGACTAGCGGACCGTTAGAGCAGTACTTC
J gene: TRBJ2-5; D gene: TRBD2; clone size: -; V gene: TRBV18; CDR3 protein: CASSPPALAGGTQYF; CDR3 DNA: TGTGCCAGCTCACCACCCGCTCTAGCGGGGGGGACCCAGTACTTC
J gene: TRBJ2-1; D gene: -; clone size: -; V gene: TRBV9; CDR3 protein: CASSVLGGRSYNEQFF; CDR3 DNA: TGTGCCAGCAGCGTATTAGGGGGTCGGTCCTACAATGAGCAGTTCTTC
J gene: TRBJ2-7; D gene: TRBD1; clone size: -; V gene: TRBV2; CDR3 protein: CASSLGQGRSYEQYF; CDR3 DNA: TGTGCCAGCAGTCTGGGACAGGGCAGGTCGTACGAGCAGTACTTC
J gene: TRBJ2-5; D gene: -; clone size: -; V gene: TRBV4-1; CDR3 protein: CASSQSGVLGETQYF; CDR3 DNA: TGCGCCAGCAGCCAATCAGGGGTCCTGGGAGAGACCCAGTACTTC
J gene: TRBJ2-5; D gene: TRBD1; clone size: -; V gene: TRBV11-2; CDR3 protein: CASSWDSQTQYF; CDR3 DNA: TGTGCCAGCAGCTGGGACAGCCAGACCCAGTACTTC
J gene: TRBJ2-1; D gene: -; clone size: once; V gene: TRBV28; CDR3 protein: CASRLYDEQFF; CDR3 DNA: TGTGCCAGCAGACTCTATGATGAGCAGTTCTTC
J gene: TRBJ1-2; D gene: -; clone size: -; V gene: TRBV5-4; CDR3 protein: CASSLSGQGLGYTF; CDR3 DNA: TGTGCCAGCAGCTTGAGTGGTCAGGGGCTTGGCTACACCTTC
J gene: TRBJ2-7; D gene: TRBD2; clone size: -; V gene: TRBV6-5; CDR3 protein: CASSYSGTSAEQYF; CDR3 DNA: TGTGCCAGCAGTTACTCCGGGACTAGCGCCGAGCAGTACTTC
J gene: TRBJ1-1; D gene: -; clone size: -; V gene: TRBV18; CDR3 protein: CASSLSPPGNTEAFF; CDR3 DNA: TGTGCCAGCTCATTATCTCCGCCAGGCAACACTGAAGCTTTCTTT
J gene: TRBJ2-3; D gene: TRBD2; clone size: -; V gene: TRBV5-4; CDR3 protein: CASSQDLGGAIAMDTQYF; CDR3 DNA: TGCGCCAGCAGCCAAGACCTCGGGGGGGCTATCGCCATGGATACGCAGTATTTT
J gene: TRBJ2-3; D gene: TRBD2; clone size: -; V gene: TRBV7-2; CDR3 protein: CASSFSLAGGRPDTQYF; CDR3 DNA: TGTGCCAGCAGCTTCTCCCTAGCGGGGGGGCGCCCAGATACGCAGTATTTT
J gene: TRBJ2-3; D gene: TRBD2; clone size: -; V gene: TRBV5-1; CDR3 protein: CASSLSSGTDTQYF; CDR3 DNA: TGCGCCAGCAGCTTGTCTAGCGGGACAGATACGCAGTATTTT
J gene: TRBJ2-3; D gene: -; clone size: -; V gene: TRBV5-4; CDR3 protein: CASRIGTHPTDTQYF; CDR3 DNA: TGTGCCAGCAGAATCGGAACCCATCCCACAGATACGCAGTATTTT
J gene: TRBJ2-3; D gene: TRBD1; clone size: -; V gene: TRBV7-9; CDR3 protein: CASSPIMTGVDTQYF; CDR3 DNA: TGTGCCAGCAGCCCAATAATGACAGGGGTAGATACGCAGTATTTT
J gene: TRBJ1-2; D gene: -; clone size: -; V gene: TRBV20-1; CDR3 protein: CSAGGDYGYTF; CDR3 DNA: TGCAGTGCTGGGGGGGACTATGGCTACACCTTC
J gene: TRBJ2-1; D gene: -; clone size: -; V gene: TRBV2; CDR3 protein: CASSNSGGVYNEQFF; CDR3 DNA: TGTGCCAGCAGTAATTCAGGTGGGGTATACAATGAGCAGTTCTTC
J gene: TRBJ1-4; D gene: -; clone size: -; V gene: TRBV2; CDR3 protein: CASSEWRHPGRQKTPTNEKLFF; CDR3 DNA: TGTGCCAGCAGTGAATGGCGACACCCAGGGAGGCAGAAGACACCAACTAATGAAAAACTGTTTTTT
J gene: TRBJ2-1; D gene: TRBD2; clone size: -; V gene: TRBV6-1; CDR3 protein: CASSAATSGTAVKEQFF; CDR3 DNA: TGTGCCAGCAGTGCCGCAACTAGCGGGACCGCCGTGAAGGAGCAGTTCTTC
J gene: TRBJ1-5; D gene: -; clone size: -; V gene: TRBV6-5; CDR3 protein: CASSYANRGWPQHF; CDR3 DNA: TGTGCCAGCAGTTACGCGAATCGGGGGTGGCCCCAGCATTTT
J gene: TRBJ1-1; D gene: -; clone size: -; V gene: TRBV6-6; CDR3 protein: CASSSTAEAFF; CDR3 DNA: TGTGCCAGCTCGTCAACGGCTGAAGCTTTCTTT
J gene: TRBJ2-1; D gene: TRBD2; clone size: -; V gene: TRBV11-3; CDR3 protein: CASSLIAGGPEQFF; CDR3 DNA: TGTGCCAGCAGCCTCATAGCGGGAGGGCCTGAGCAGTTCTTC
J gene: TRBJ2-7; D gene: -; clone size: -; V gene: TRBV28; CDR3 protein: CASSLLGQNYEQYF; CDR3 DNA: TGTGCCAGCAGTTTATTAGGACAGAACTACGAGCAGTACTTC
J gene: TRBJ1-2; D gene: TRBD1; clone size: -; V gene: TRBV7-9; CDR3 protein: CASSGTGRDYGYTF; CDR3 DNA: TGTGCCAGCAGCGGGACAGGGAGAGACTATGGCTACACCTTC
J gene: TRBJ2-1; D gene: -; clone size: -; V gene: TRBV6-5; CDR3 protein: CASSYSFLEGKNEQFF; CDR3 DNA: TGTGCCAGCAGTTACTCCTTCCTAGAAGGGAAGAATGAGCAGTTCTTC
J gene: TRBJ1-1; D gene: TRBD1; clone size: -; V gene: TRBV11-3; CDR3 protein: CASSLEQGTEAFF; CDR3 DNA: TGTGCCAGCAGCTTGGAACAGGGGACTGAAGCTTTCTTT
J gene: TRBJ1-1; D gene: -; clone size: -; V gene: TRBV7-9; CDR3 protein: CASSLQTHTEAFF; CDR3 DNA: TGTGCCAGCAGCCTCCAGACCCACACTGAAGCTTTCTTT
J gene: TRBJ1-2; D gene: -; clone size: -; V gene: TRBV6-5; CDR3 protein: CASSYSARAVNGYTF; CDR3 DNA: TGTGCCAGCAGTTACTCCGCCAGGGCAGTAAATGGCTACACCTTC
J gene: TRBJ1-2; D gene: -; clone size: -; V gene: TRBV12-1; CDR3 protein: CAILIYGYTF; CDR3 DNA: TGTGCCATCCTGATTTATGGCTACACCTTC
J gene: TRBJ2-1; D gene: TRBD2; clone size: -; V gene: TRBV5-1; CDR3 protein: CASSPWTSGRFDEQFF; CDR3 DNA: TGCGCCAGCAGCCCGTGGACTAGCGGGAGGTTTGATGAGCAGTTCTTC
J gene: TRBJ1-2; D gene: -; clone size: -; V gene: TRBV5-4; CDR3 protein: CASSLQVGRGNYGYTF; CDR3 DNA: TGTGCCAGCAGCCTCCAGGTTGGGCGGGGGAACTATGGCTACACCTTC
J gene: TRBJ1-2; D gene: TRBD1; clone size: once; V gene: TRBV18; CDR3 protein: CASSPPTGEANYGYTF; CDR3 DNA: TGTGCCAGCTCACCCCCGACAGGGGAAGCTAACTATGGCTACACCTTC
J gene: TRBJ2-7; D gene: TRBD1; clone size: once; V gene: TRBV11-3; CDR3 protein: CASNPGQGFYEQYF; CDR3 DNA: TGTGCCAGCAACCCGGGACAGGGCTTCTACGAGCAGTACTTC
J gene: TRBJ1-4; D gene: -; clone size: -; V gene: TRBV18; CDR3 protein: CASSPWMSPVPTNEKLFF; CDR3 DNA: TGTGCCAGCTCACCCTGGATGTCCCCTGTCCCGACTAATGAAAAACTGTTTTTT
J gene: TRBJ1-2; D gene: -; clone size: -; V gene: TRBV6-1; CDR3 protein: CASSTRAGGPYGYTF; CDR3 DNA: TGTGCCAGCAGTACCCGGGCGGGGGGGCCCTATGGCTACACCTTC
J gene: TRBJ1-2; D gene: -; clone size: -; V gene: TRBV2; CDR3 protein: CASSVTGFNYGYTF; CDR3 DNA: TGTGCCAGCAGCGTTACAGGGTTTAACTATGGCTACACCTTC
J gene: TRBJ1-2; D gene: -; clone size: -; V gene: TRBV28; CDR3 protein: CASSSHMGDGGYTF; CDR3 DNA: TGTGCCAGCAGTTCCCACATGGGGGATGGCGGCTACACCTTC
J gene: TRBJ2-7; D gene: -; clone size: -; V gene: TRBV18; CDR3 protein: CASSPGPEEQYF; CDR3 DNA: TGTGCCAGCTCACCAGGGCCGGAGGAGCAGTACTTC
J gene: TRBJ2-5; D gene: -; clone size: once; V gene: TRBV29-1; CDR3 protein: CSLGTYRGETQYF; CDR3 DNA: TGCAGCCTTGGGACCTACCGGGGAGAGACCCAGTACTTC